This T cell receptor (beta chain) was sequenced during a study of CD8 T cells in ankylosing spondylitis. The study, taken as a whole, reports: Significant enrichment of disease-linked clones was reportedly seen in matched ankylosing spondylitis synovial fluid. The disease-linked clones had a CD8+ phenotype and low blood frequencies.

This clonotype was seen at least ten times. Antigen: not known. Using its own MiXCR run on the 5' RACE reads, TCRdb lists one record per CDR3 protein. The sample yields approximately 130,000 distinct CDR3 sequences, about an eighth seen once. The sequence came from a female donor with ankylosing spondylitis or in good health (not recorded which). Sequencing was done on a sample of blood, either unsorted or a sorted T cell fraction (not recorded which).

CDR3 coding DNA: TGCAGTGCTACTTCTACAGGGGGCGAGAGCAATCAGCCCCAGCATTTT. Translating gives CSATSTGGESNQPQHF. The gene calls are TRBV20-1 and TRBJ1-5; 9 positions match TRBD1. CDR1 is DFQATT and CDR2 is SNEGSKA in the germline V gene (reference sequence). The junction had 8 bases not matched to a gene; V was cut back by 4 bases and J by 1 base. This CDR3 is 16 amino acids long.